This is a list of T cell receptor beta chains from one sample in a study of cytomegalovirus exposure and HLA in healthy donors. The data were produced by immunoSEQ multiplex PCR, yet TCRdb's version contains in-frame clones alone and is incomplete. The profile covers about 78,000 clones, with approximately 70% appearing a single time and 11% taken by the ten largest. The sample comprised PBMCs. The receptors originated from a woman aged 40-49 years in good health and CMV-seropositive. The CDR3 runs from the conserved cysteine through the conserved F or W.

V gene | CDR3 protein
TRBV7-9 | CASSREYAAGGYEQYF
TRBV11-2 | CASSLDLWAGGLETQYF
TRBV6-5 | CASSHATEAFF
TRBV5-1 | CASSLGTGSNTDTQYF
TRBV7-2 | CASSPRGMYQETQYF
TRBV6-1 | CASRTGQLNTEAFF
TRBV28 | CASSLPLGLRGKAFF
TRBV7-9 | CASSFSGEGYNEQFF
TRBV29-1 | CSVLQTGGIGYTF
TRBV5-1 | CASSSTYEQYF
TRBV7-9 | CSSSIRGTEAFF
TRBV6-6 | CASGLLAISGELFF
TRBV5-1 | CASSATGALTEAFF
TRBV7-2 | CASSLALRGTEAFF
TRBV7-2 | CASSPRGTSTYEQYF
TRBV10-3 | CAISLGLSSGNTIYF
TRBV13 | CASSLRRAGEKLFF
TRBV19 | CASSGRQGMGAFF
TRBV5-1 | CASSLSSGSWSDTQYF
TRBV5-6 | CASSLMTDLSTDTQYF
TRBV30 | CAWSVRRTEAFF
TRBV5-4 | CASSPTHLNTEAFF
TRBV19 | CASSDWDSGWSNQPQHF
TRBV6-1 | CASSEVTGASYEQYF
TRBV5-6 | CASSLAADSGASYEQYF
TRBV19 | CASMLAGGREQFF
TRBV2 | CASSGRTGSEQYF
TRBV7-2 | CASSLLAGGYEQYF
TRBV29-1 | CSVETTDQQYF
TRBV6-6 | CASSYGLGSPYEQYF
TRBV18 | CASSLAQGGIGANVLTF
TRBV11-2 | CASSPRAIRQTLSAEAFF
TRBV18 | CASSPSGIKTQYF
TRBV5-4 | CASSLATDTQYF
TRBV6-4 | CASSDDGQGNQPQHF
TRBV7-9 | CASSQWTSARYNEQFF
TRBV12-1 | CASSRSSGPVGRLSGNTIYF
TRBV5-4 | CASSLAGLAEETQYF
TRBV25-1 | CASRPNRANYGYTF
TRBV28 | CATLGAVGNTIYF
TRBV19 | CASRGTGVYEQYF
TRBV7-9 | CASSLGVGGGGTDGYTF
TRBV5-4 | CASSPRLDGYGYTF
TRBV6-6 | CASTRDRYTEAFF